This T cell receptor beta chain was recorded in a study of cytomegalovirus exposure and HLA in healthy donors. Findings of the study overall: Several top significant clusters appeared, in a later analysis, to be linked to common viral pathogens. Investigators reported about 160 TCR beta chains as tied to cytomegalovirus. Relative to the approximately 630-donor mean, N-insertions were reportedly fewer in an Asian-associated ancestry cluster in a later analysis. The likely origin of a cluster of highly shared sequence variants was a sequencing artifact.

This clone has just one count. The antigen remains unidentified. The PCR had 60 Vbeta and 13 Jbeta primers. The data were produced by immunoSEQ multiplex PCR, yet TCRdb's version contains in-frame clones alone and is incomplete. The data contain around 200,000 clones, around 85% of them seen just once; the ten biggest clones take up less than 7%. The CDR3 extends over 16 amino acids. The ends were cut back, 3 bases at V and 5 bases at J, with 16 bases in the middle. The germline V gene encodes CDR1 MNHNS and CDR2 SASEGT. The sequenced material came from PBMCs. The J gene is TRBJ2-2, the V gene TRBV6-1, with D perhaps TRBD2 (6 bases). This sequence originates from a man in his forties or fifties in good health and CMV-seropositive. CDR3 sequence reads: CASSDLGGEDTGELFF. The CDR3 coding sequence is TGTGCCAGCAGTGACCTCGGAGGGGAGGATACCGGGGAGCTGTTTTTT.